The 23 T cell receptor beta chains below all came from one sample that was sequenced in a study of blood T cells in healthy people across ages. Together with a sample-barcoded 5' primer, a J-beta primer mix was included in a second PCR lasting about 7 to 11 cycles. Each CDR3 protein is one row after TCRdb ran MiXCR on the 5' RACE reads. The repertoire holds around 800,000 distinct CDR3 sequences, with roughly 25% as singletons. These data also featured in a second study, about T cells of mothers and their children.

The sequencing sample was made of blood. Receptors originate from a boy younger than 18 in good health.

V usage is TRBV6-1 and J usage is TRBJ2-5; TRBD2 matches 10 bases. The better agreement between TRBJ2-7 and the DNA end casts doubt on the J call. Germline assignment: CDR1 MNHNS and CDR2 SASEGT. The CDR3 contains 15 residues. The CDR3 nucleotides read TGTGCCACCAGGAGGTCCTCTAGCGGGGGTTACGAGCAGTACTTC. Its protein product is CATRRSSSGGYEQYF.

The genes are TRBV6-4 and TRBJ2-1, with D tentatively TRBD2 (6 bases). Between the trimmed V and J ends, which lost 0 bases and 16 bases, there was a span of 13 bases. The germline gives CDR1 MRHNA, CDR2 SNTAGT. CDR3 size: 12 residues. CDR3 amino acids: CASSDSGRRAFF. DNA for the CDR3: TGTGCCAGCAGTGACTCTGGCCGGAGGGCATTCTTC.

This sequence joins TRBV20-1 and TRBJ1-5; 9 bases agree with TRBD1. In germline, CDR1 is DFQATT, CDR2 SNEGSKA (reference sequence). V was pared by 0 bases and J by 9 bases, with 6 bases of the junction left unmatched. The CDR3 has 14 amino acids. CDR3 sequence: CSAREGTGFLPQHF. DNA of the CDR3: TGCAGTGCTAGAGAGGGGACAGGGTTTTTGCCCCAGCATTTT.

This clonotype was counted between two and nine times. The chain has TRBV20-1 and TRBJ2-3, with 7 nucleotides matching TRBD1. CDR1 DFQATT and CDR2 SNEGSKA come from the germline V gene (reference sequence). V was pared by 3 bases and J by 5 bases, with 11 bases of the junction left unmatched. The CDR3 covers 15 residues. The CDR3 sequence is CSASHRQGPGDTQYF. In DNA form, the CDR3 reads TGCAGTGCTAGCCATAGACAGGGCCCGGGAGATACGCAGTATTTT.

This clonotype has only a few counts. The J gene is TRBJ2-5, the V gene TRBV21-1; TRBD1, as called in the table, went unchecked against the DNA. The last part of the DNA fits TRBJ2-7 better; the J call may be wrong. TRBV21-1 is recorded as a pseudogene. This CDR3 has 16 residues. The CDR3 nucleotides read TGTGCCAGCAGTGGCCCCTGGGAGCGGGGCTCCTACGAGCAGTACTTC. Protein sequence: CASSGPWERGSYEQYF.

The chain couples TRBV9 to TRBJ2-6, with D hard to call. Germline loops: CDR1 SGDLS, CDR2 YYNGEE. The CDR3 runs 15 residues. The V and J ends lost 0 bases and 11 bases respectively, with 15 bases between them. The CDR3 sequence is CASSVGKQIEDVLTF. The DNA for the CDR3 is TGTGCCAGCAGCGTAGGGAAACAAATCGAGGACGTCCTGACTTTC.

The chain uses TRBV4-2 and TRBJ2-5, with D possibly matching TRBD1 (5 bases). Matching the DNA end better, TRBJ2-1 makes the J call doubtful. This CDR3 is built from 15 residues. CDR1 and CDR2 from the germline V gene are LGHNA and YNFKEQ. CDR3 sequence: CASSQARQFHNEQFF. The CDR3 DNA sequence: TGTGCCAGCAGCCAAGCTCGACAGTTTCACAATGAGCAGTTCTTC.

The chain joins TRBV5-5 to TRBJ2-1; 8 positions agree with TRBD2. This CDR3 is 16 amino acids long. Germline V gene sequence: CDR1 SGHKS, CDR2 YYEKEE (reference sequence). J was trimmed by 0 bases and V by 2 bases; bases with no gene match: 4. The chain's CDR3 is CASSFWTSPSYNEQFF. The CDR3 coding sequence is TGTGCCAGCAGCTTTTGGACTAGCCCCTCCTACAATGAGCAGTTCTTC.

The chain employs TRBV6-2 or TRBV6-3 and TRBJ1-3; a weak D match, TRBD1 (6 bases). Germline loops: CDR1 MNHEY, CDR2 SVGEGT. V was clipped by 2 bases and J by 0 bases, with 14 bases between them. This CDR3 has 17 residues. CDR3 protein: CASSYRTDFNSGNTIYF. CDR3 in DNA: TGTGCCAGCAGTTACAGGACAGATTTCAACTCTGGAAACACCATATATTTT.

This chain connects TRBV4-2 to TRBJ2-5, with D tentatively TRBD1 or TRBD2 (6 bases each). The DNA end is more similar to TRBJ2-1, so the J call may be wrong. The germline CDR1 and CDR2 sequences are LGHNA and YNFKEQ. The CDR3 has 14 amino acids. The chain's CDR3 is CASSQGGAGNEQFF. The CDR3 nucleotides read TGTGCCAGCAGCCAAGGGGGGGCGGGTAATGAGCAGTTCTTC.

This clonotype was detected many times. CDR3 in amino acids: CATSRVRADYEQYF. In DNA form, the CDR3 reads TGTGCCACCAGCAGAGTACGGGCAGACTACGAGCAGTACTTC. The chain joins TRBV15 to TRBJ2-7; unclear D gene. This CDR3 contains 14 residues. CDR1 is LNHNV and CDR2 is YYDKDF in the germline V gene (reference sequence). Trimming took off 1 base at V and 3 bases at J, with 10 bases between the two ends.

The sample holds a few counts of this clonotype. V is TRBV3-1 and J is TRBJ2-1; 11 positions match TRBD2. The J segment lost 7 bases and the V segment lost 4 bases, leaving 9 bases of the junction unmatched. Per the germline V gene, CDR1 is LGHDT and CDR2 is YNNKEL (reference sequence). The CDR3 has 16 amino acids. The CDR3 DNA sequence: TGTGCCAGCAGCCCCCAGCCAGGGACTAGCGGAAATGAGCAGTTCTTC. It specifies CASSPQPGTSGNEQFF.

The gene calls are TRBV28 and TRBJ2-4; a weak D match, TRBD1 (5 bases). Germline CDR1 MDHEN, CDR2 SYDVKM. Trimming pared 8 bases from V and 1 base from J, leaving 9 bases between. The CDR3 extends over 13 amino acids. This CDR3 reads CASRRGAKNIQYF. CDR3 nucleotides: TGTGCCAGCCGAAGGGGTGCCAAAAACATTCAGTACTTC.

This clonotype was found a few times. The chain is built from TRBV4-1 and TRBJ2-7; either TRBD1 or TRBD2 may supply D (5 bases each). Germline V CDR1 and CDR2: MGHRA, YSYEKL. The CDR3 consists of 15 residues. With 3 bases removed from V and 2 bases from J, the gap between germline ends came to 14 bases. As DNA, the CDR3 is TGCGCCAGCAGCCACGGGACCGCCAGCCCCTACGAGCAGTACTTC. This translates into CASSHGTASPYEQYF.

V and J are TRBV15 and TRBJ1-4; 7 nucleotides agree with TRBD1. V shed 1 base and J 7 bases; nucleotides not matched to a gene: 12. The length of the CDR3 is 17 residues. CDR1 is LNHNV, CDR2 YYDKDF, per germline (reference sequence). CDR3 protein: CATSRVKGAGKSEKLFF. DNA of the CDR3: TGTGCCACCAGCAGAGTAAAGGGGGCGGGAAAAAGTGAAAAACTGTTTTTT. Supplemented by reference TRBV15 and TRBJ1-4, the full variable domain reads DAMVIQNPRYQVTQFGKPVTLSCSQTLNHNVMYWYQQKSSQAPKLLFHYYDKDFNNEADTPDNFQSRRPNTSFCFLDIRSPGLGDTAMYLCATSRVKGAGKSEKLFFGSGTQLSVL.

V usage is TRBV12-3 or TRBV12-4 and J usage is TRBJ1-6, with TRBD1 as a possible D gene (5 bases). The CDR3 is made up of 14 amino acids. V was pared by 5 bases and J by 9 bases, with 14 bases between. The CDR3 protein is CASSPAGKGSPLHF. The CDR3 coding sequence is TGTGCCAGCAGTCCCGCAGGGAAAGGTTCACCCCTCCACTTT.

This clonotype occurred a few times. The rearrangement uses TRBV7-9 and TRBJ2-5; D possibly corresponds to TRBD1 (5 bases). CDR1 and CDR2 (germline): SEHNR, FQNEAQ (reference sequence). The CDR3 is 14 amino acids. V shed 5 bases and J shed 5 bases, with 15 bases lying between them. The CDR3 nucleotides are TGTGCCAGCAGCCTGTTGGGGCCTGCGGAGACCCAGTACTTC. It encodes CASSLLGPAETQYF.

This clonotype was counted a few times. The chain has TRBV12-3 or TRBV12-4 and TRBJ2-4; either TRBD1 or TRBD2 may supply D (6 bases each). V was trimmed by 6 bases and J by 7 bases, leaving 19 bases between them. This CDR3 has 15 residues. As DNA, the CDR3 is TGTGCCAGCAGCCCCCCGGAGGGGGTTAGGAACATTCAGTACTTC. Protein: CASSPPEGVRNIQYF.

V gene TRBV3-1 combines with J gene TRBJ2-1, with 9 bases that match TRBD1. This CDR3 has 15 amino acids. Per the germline V gene, CDR1 is LGHDT and CDR2 is YNNKEL (reference sequence). V lost 2 bases and J lost 7; bases outside the gene matches: 6. The DNA of the CDR3 is TGTGCCAGCAGCCAACCACAGGGGGCGGGGAATGAGCAGTTCTTC. Protein product: CASSQPQGAGNEQFF.

A few counts support this clonotype. The chain carries TRBV12-3 or TRBV12-4 and TRBJ2-5; 8 nucleotides line up with TRBD1. V lost 6 bases to trimming and J lost 7 bases; unmatched junction nucleotides: 10. There are 14 residues in the CDR3. CDR3 DNA sequence: TGTGCCAGCAGCTTGGGGACAGGCGGAAGGACCCAGTACTTC. This codes for CASSLGTGGRTQYF.

The genes are TRBV20-1 and TRBJ2-7; no firm D call. This CDR3 is built from 12 residues. In germline, CDR1 is DFQATT, CDR2 SNEGSKA (reference sequence). Deletions cut 5 bases from V and 2 bases from J, with 10 bases between. CDR3 nucleotide sequence: TGCAGTGCTTCCGGACCTACCTACGAGCAGTACTTC. Translating it yields CSASGPTYEQYF.

This clonotype was counted a few times. This chain joins TRBV7-6 and TRBJ1-4, with TRBD1 as a possible D gene (6 bases). The germline V gene encodes CDR1 SGHVS and CDR2 FNYEAQ. This CDR3 region has 17 residues. Trimming shortened V by 5 bases and J by 0 bases, and 16 bases separated the two germline ends. Here the CDR3 DNA reads TGTGCCAGCAGCCGGGGGGGGGCAGAAACAACTAATGAAAAACTGTTTTTT. Amino acids: CASSRGGAETTNEKLFF.

This clonotype has only a few counts. The chain recombines TRBV7-7 with TRBJ2-5; D ambiguous. The germline V and J ends were trimmed by 4 bases and 5 bases, with 17 bases remaining between them. This CDR3 contains 15 residues. CDR1 is SSHAT and CDR2 is FNYEAQ in the germline V gene (reference sequence). As DNA, the CDR3 is TGTGCCAGCAGCTCAACCGTCACCCTCGGGGAGACCCAGTACTTC. It encodes CASSSTVTLGETQYF.